The clone carrying this T cell receptor beta chain showed up many times. TCRdb reprocessed the 5' RACE reads via MiXCR and lists one record per CDR3 protein. In the table there are under 200,000 distinct CDR3 sequences, approximately 6.7% of which are singletons. This sample was included in a study of T cells after yellow fever vaccination. This receptor was identified in a man aged 18 to 30 who received the YFV17D yellow fever vaccine. Here the sequenced sample was CD4+ T cells sorted from PBMCs, taken about 5 days after the first yellow fever vaccination.

As DNA, the CDR3 is TGTGCCAGCAGCTTAAAAGGGGCAGGAAACACCATATATTTT. Translation gives CASSLKGAGNTIYF. The chain joins TRBV7-2 to TRBJ1-3, with D perhaps matching TRBD1 (5 bases). The CDR3 covers 14 residues. The germline V and J ends were trimmed by 2 bases and 4 bases, with 9 bases remaining between them. The germline V gene encodes CDR1 SGHTA and CDR2 FQGNSA. Supplemented by reference TRBV7-2 and TRBJ1-3, the full variable domain reads GAGVSQSPSNKVTEKGKDVELRCDPISGHTALYWYRQSLGQGLEFLIYFQGNSAPDKSGLPSDRFSAERTGGSVSTLTIQRTQQEDSAVYLCASSLKGAGNTIYFGEGSWLTVV.